Presented here are 24 T cell receptor beta chains from one specimen sequenced in a study of blood T cell repertoires in COVID-19. Profiling relied on immunoSEQ multiplex PCR, and the TCRdb table lists in-frame clones only, not all of them. Among over 25,000 clones, roughly 85% were seen once, and the ten largest hold 6.6%. The sample was peripheral blood. Source of these receptors: a man aged 55-75 years with active COVID-19.

This clone was picked up a small number of times. The CDR3 DNA reads as TGCGCCAGCAGCTCAGGACTAACCGCAGGGGAGCAGTTCTTC. Protein: CASSSGLTAGEQFF. The J gene is TRBJ2-1, the V gene TRBV5-1, with D perhaps TRBD2 (6 bases). The CDR3 loop spans 14 amino acids. V was cut by 3 bases and J by 10 bases, with 17 bases left in between. Germline V gene sequence: CDR1 SGHRS, CDR2 YFSETQ.

The chain employs TRBV2 and TRBJ2-3, with 7 bases fitting TRBD2. J lost 0 bases, V lost 4 bases, and 7 bases had no gene match. Looked up from germline, CDR1 is SNHLY and CDR2 is FYNNEI. The CDR3 is 16 residues long. In nucleotides, the CDR3 is TGTGCCAGCAGTGGTACCTCTAGCGGTAGCACAGATACGCAGTATTTT. As protein: CASSGTSSGSTDTQYF.

The genes are TRBV7-2 and TRBJ2-7, with D hard to call. Trimming removed 1 base at V and 7 bases at J, with 8 bases between. The CDR3 extends over 12 amino acids. The germline CDR1 and CDR2 sequences are SGHTA and FQGNSA. The chain's CDR3 is CASSLDPREQYV. CDR3 DNA sequence: TGTGCCAGCAGCTTAGATCCTAGAGAGCAGTACGTC.

The J gene is TRBJ2-1, the V gene TRBV9; D gene unclear. The germline V gene has CDR1 SGDLS and CDR2 YYNGEE. The CDR3 loop spans 11 amino acids. V lost 3 bases to trimming and J lost 6 bases, with 4 bases between them. CDR3 DNA sequence: TGTGCCAGCAGCGCATTCAATGAGCAGTTCTTC. It encodes CASSAFNEQFF.

This clone occurred once. This chain links TRBV28 with TRBJ2-7, with 9 bases identical to TRBD2. Germline values: CDR1 MDHEN, CDR2 SYDVKM. J was trimmed by 1 base and V by 5 bases; bases with no gene match: 15. The CDR3 loop spans 18 amino acids. The CDR3 region has the DNA TGTGCCAGCAGTCCACAAGCGGGAGGATTTAGGGGTTCCTACGAGCAGTACTTC. It yields the protein CASSPQAGGFRGSYEQYF. Complete variable domain (other parts from reference TRBV28 and TRBJ2-7): DVKVTQSSRYLVKRTGEKVFLECVQDMDHENMFWYRQDPGLGLRLIYFSYDVKMKEKGDIPEGYSVSREKKERFSLILESASTNQTSMYLCASSPQAGGFRGSYEQYFGPGTRLTVT.

The chain is built from TRBV7-9 and TRBJ2-7; D might be TRBD2 (7 bases). This CDR3 is built from 14 residues. Germline assignment: CDR1 SEHNR and CDR2 FQNEAQ (reference sequence). The germline V and J ends were trimmed by 5 bases and 3 bases, with 14 bases remaining between them. CDR3 protein: CASSLGGAFYEQYF. The CDR3 nucleotides read TGTGCCAGCAGCCTGGGGGGGGCGTTCTACGAGCAGTACTTC.

CDR3 region: CASSFSSGANVLTF. CDR3 nucleotides: TGTGCCAGCAGTTTTAGCTCTGGGGCCAACGTCCTGACTTTC. The rearrangement joins TRBV27 to TRBJ2-6; D not resolved. V was pared by 3 bases and J by 0 bases, with 3 bases between. The CDR3 is made up of 14 amino acids. From germline, CDR1 is MNHEY and CDR2 SMNVEV (reference sequence).

This clone was found once. This chain joins TRBV11-3 and TRBJ2-3; D unresolved. CDR1 and CDR2 (germline): SGHNT, YENEEA. V lost 6 bases to trimming and J lost 6 bases, with 10 bases between them. The CDR3 loop spans 12 amino acids. The CDR3 nucleotides are TGTGCCAGCAGGCATGTGAGGGATACGCAGTATTTT. It specifies CASRHVRDTQYF.

The chain carries TRBV28 and TRBJ2-2, with 14 bases lining up with TRBD2. CDR1 MDHEN and CDR2 SYDVKM come from the germline V gene. This CDR3 contains 18 residues. Unmatched junction bases numbered 12, after V lost 5 bases and J lost 7 bases. Written as DNA, the CDR3 is TGTGCCAGCAGTGACCCCGGGACTAGCGGGAGTTGGGTCGGGGAGCTGTTTTTT. Protein product: CASSDPGTSGSWVGELFF.

The rearrangement links TRBV2 to TRBJ2-2; a weak D match, TRBD1 (6 bases). This CDR3 contains 13 residues. Germline lookup yields CDR1 SNHLY and CDR2 FYNNEI. V dropped 6 bases and J dropped 6 bases, with 11 bases sitting between them. CDR3 bases: TGTGCCAGCAGAGAAACAGGGCCCGGGGAGCTGTTTTTT. It translates to CASRETGPGELFF.

The chain couples TRBV12-5 to TRBJ2-5; D remains ambiguous. Trimming took off 7 bases at V and 6 bases at J, with 12 bases between the two ends. The germline CDR1 and CDR2 sequences are LGHNT and FRNRAP. There are 12 residues in the CDR3. CDR3 in DNA: TGTGCTAGTGCCAGGTTTGGGCAGACCCAGTACTTC. Protein sequence: CASARFGQTQYF.

V and J are TRBV7-2 and TRBJ1-2; the D gene is possibly TRBD1 (5 bases). CDR1 SGHTA and CDR2 FQGNSA come from the germline V gene. The CDR3 sequence is 14 residues long. Trimming cost V 4 bases and J 6 bases, with 15 bases left between them. The DNA of the CDR3 is TGTGCCAGCAGCTCACTCGGGGGAAAGGATGGCTACACCTTC. It yields the protein CASSSLGGKDGYTF.

The chain joins TRBV7-2 to TRBJ1-3, with D perhaps matching TRBD1 (5 bases). The CDR3 runs 16 residues. Per germline, CDR1 SGHTA and CDR2 FQGNSA. The ends were cut back, 3 bases at V and 0 bases at J, with 12 bases in the middle. For the CDR3, the DNA is TGTGCCAGCAGCTTGGTACAGGTGAACTCTGGAAACACCATATATTTT. As protein: CASSLVQVNSGNTIYF.

The chain recombines TRBV7-3 with TRBJ2-3; 10 positions match TRBD2. V lost 2 bases, J lost 1 base, and 9 bases stayed unmatched. CDR3 length: 18 residues. Germline CDR1 and CDR2: SGHTA and FQGTGA. The CDR3 sequence is CASSLFPSGSKGTDTQYF. DNA for the CDR3: TGTGCCAGCAGCTTATTCCCTAGCGGGAGTAAAGGCACAGATACGCAGTATTTT.

This chain connects TRBV18 to TRBJ1-2; tentatively, D is TRBD1 (5 bases). The CDR3 is 15 residues long. The V end lost 6 bases, the J end lost 4 bases, and 18 bases lay between the germline ends. CDR1 is KGHSH, CDR2 LQKENI, per germline. The CDR3 DNA sequence: TGTGCCAGCTCCCCCAGGGAGGGGCCTACCTATGGCTACACCTTC. Its protein product is CASSPREGPTYGYTF.

The chain carries TRBV11-2 and TRBJ1-1; a weak D match, TRBD1 (5 bases). The CDR3 totals 13 residues. Germline V gene sequence: CDR1 SGHAT, CDR2 FQNNGV. With 5 bases removed from V and 10 bases from J, the gap between germline ends came to 17 bases. CDR3 nucleotides: TGTGCCAGCAGCCTGGGGACGGGAGGGGTAGCTTTCTTT. Translation: CASSLGTGGVAFF.

The chain has TRBV7-6 and TRBJ2-1; TRBD2 aligns across 10 bases. The germline V gene has CDR1 SGHVS and CDR2 FNYEAQ. The CDR3 is made up of 16 amino acids. The V gene end was trimmed by 3 bases and the J gene end by 0 bases; junction bases not matched to a gene: 2. The CDR3 DNA reads as TGTGCCAGCAGCTTTTCTAGCGGGAGCTCCTACAATGAGCAGTTCTTC. Translation gives CASSFSSGSSYNEQFF. The full variable domain, completed using reference TRBV7-6 and TRBJ2-1, is GAGVSQSPRYKVTKRGQDVALRCDPISGHVSLYWYRQALGQGPEFLTYFNYEAQQDKSGLPNDRFSAERPEGSISTLTIQRTEQRDSAMYRCASSFSSGSSYNEQFFGPGTRLTVL.

The genes are TRBV10-2 and TRBJ2-7, with 7 bases identical to TRBD2. The CDR3 runs to 15 residues. Germline loops: CDR1 WSHSY, CDR2 SAAADI. V shed 4 bases, J shed 3 bases, and the junction held 9 bases outside the gene matches. The CDR3: CASSGRGGSVYEQYF. In DNA form, the CDR3 reads TGCGCCAGCAGTGGGCGTGGCGGGAGTGTCTACGAGCAGTACTTC.

This sequence joins TRBV7-8 and TRBJ2-5; D is unclear. The germline V gene encodes CDR1 SGHVS and CDR2 FQNEAQ. Trimming cost V 5 bases and J 7 bases, with 8 bases left between them. The CDR3 has 11 amino acids. In DNA, the CDR3 is TGTGCCAGCAGCCCCAGGCTGACCCAGTACTTC. Amino acid sequence: CASSPRLTQYF.

CDR3 amino acids: CASSFGPTGQFF. The CDR3 nucleotides read TGTGCCAGCAGCTTCGGTCCAACGGGGCAGTTCTTC. The chain employs TRBV7-2 and TRBJ2-1; D unclear. CDR3 size: 12 residues. The V and J ends lost 3 bases and 12 bases respectively, with 12 bases between them. Germline V CDR1 and CDR2: SGHTA, FQGNSA. Based on the CDR3 plus reference TRBV7-2 and TRBJ2-1, the full variable domain is GAGVSQSPSNKVTEKGKDVELRCDPISGHTALYWYRQSLGQGLEFLIYFQGNSAPDKSGLPSDRFSAERTGGSVSTLTIQRTQQEDSAVYLCASSFGPTGQFFGPGTRLTVL.

The V call is TRBV11-2, the J call TRBJ2-1; TRBD2 matches at 7 bases. The germline V gene encodes CDR1 SGHAT and CDR2 FQNNGV. V dropped 5 bases and J dropped 6; count of bases not matched to a gene: 10. The CDR3 has 15 amino acids. CDR3 residues: CASSRTSDPGNEQFF. In DNA, the CDR3 is TGTGCCAGCAGCCGTACTAGCGACCCGGGCAATGAGCAGTTCTTC.

The chain has TRBV5-1 and TRBJ2-4; 9 positions agree with TRBD2. V dropped 0 bases and J dropped 0; count of bases not matched to a gene: 4. Germline-derived CDR1 and CDR2 are SGHRS and YFSETQ. This CDR3 spans 17 amino acids. CDR3 coding DNA: TGCGCCAGCAGCTTGGTACTAGCGGGTTCAGCCAAAAACATTCAGTACTTC. Protein sequence: CASSLVLAGSAKNIQYF.

The gene calls are TRBV11-3 and TRBJ2-5; 7 bases are a match to TRBD2. The CDR3 runs to 16 residues. In germline, CDR1 is SGHNT, CDR2 YENEEA. V dropped 5 bases and J dropped 2; count of bases not matched to a gene: 11. The CDR3 DNA follows: TGTGCCAGCAGCCCCCCCTTGCGGGAGAAGCAAGAGACCCAGTACTTC. Its protein is CASSPPLREKQETQYF.

The chain recombines TRBV28 with TRBJ2-7, with D possibly TRBD2 on 6 matching bases. The V end lost 2 bases, the J end lost 6 bases, and 17 bases lay between the germline ends. The CDR3 length is 15 residues. Germline V CDR1 and CDR2: MDHEN, SYDVKM. DNA of the CDR3: TGTGCCAGCAGTTTAGCGGGGCGCCTTGGGGCCGAGCAGTACTTC. Amino acids: CASSLAGRLGAEQYF.